Listed below are T cell receptor beta chains from one sample, sequenced in a study of human T cells and chemical hapten exposure. MiXCR, applied by TCRdb to the RACE reads, yields one record per CDR3 protein. The data hold over 30,000 distinct CDR3 sequences, with 7.5% to 8% observed a single time. The sequences come from whole blood, collected in connection with sensitization to the hapten diphenylcyclopropenone (DPC). The receptors derive from a woman in her forties or fifties with alopecia areata. Some clones in this sample may be carry-over from other donors' samples. CDR3s include the opening cysteine and the closing phenylalanine or tryptophan. The D gene is left open where the match is weak. Clone size appears in some rows only: once, few, many, or a class for an expanded clone.

few	-	TRBJ1-6	TRBV30	TGTGCCTGGAGCCAGGGCAGGGCCTATAATTCACCCCTCCACTTT	CAWSQGRAYNSPLHF
many	-	TRBJ1-2	TRBV20-1	TGCAGTGCTAGGCGCGGGCCGATGGATGGCTACACCTTC	CSARRGPMDGYTF
many	TRBD2	TRBJ2-3	TRBV5-1	TGCGCCAGCAGCTCCGCTAGCGGGAGGGCTTTAGATACGCAGTATTTT	CASSSASGRALDTQYF
many	TRBD1	TRBJ1-5	TRBV20-1	TGCAGTGCTAGACCCCAGGGGGCCGAGAATCAGCCCCAGCATTTT	CSARPQGAENQPQHF
many	-	TRBJ1-3	TRBV9	TGTGCCAGCAGCGTTACAGTGGAGCGAAACACCATATATTTT	CASSVTVERNTIYF
-	TRBD1	TRBJ1-1	TRBV12-3/TRBV12-4	TGTGCCAGCACCTTGACAGGGGAGGAAGCTTTCTTT	CASTLTGEEAFF
many	-	TRBJ2-7	TRBV7-6	TGTGCCAGCAGCTTAGACCCCCGTAAGGGCGAGCAGTACTTC	CASSLDPRKGEQYF
many	-	TRBJ1-1	TRBV12-3/TRBV12-4	TGTGCCAGCAGTTCCTATCTGAACACTGAAGCTTTCTTT	CASSSYLNTEAFF
few	-	TRBJ2-1	TRBV7-8	TGTGCCAGCAGCTTAGAATCGAGGGGGGCCTACTCCTACAATGAGCAGTTCTTC	CASSLESRGAYSYNEQFF
many	TRBD1	TRBJ2-3	TRBV29-1	TGCAGCGCCGACGGACAGGGGCCGGGAGATACGCAGTATTTT	CSADGQGPGDTQYF
many	-	TRBJ2-1	TRBV27	TGTGCCAGCAGCCAAGGGGGGACTACAGTAGGGGAGCAGTTCTTC	CASSQGGTTVGEQFF